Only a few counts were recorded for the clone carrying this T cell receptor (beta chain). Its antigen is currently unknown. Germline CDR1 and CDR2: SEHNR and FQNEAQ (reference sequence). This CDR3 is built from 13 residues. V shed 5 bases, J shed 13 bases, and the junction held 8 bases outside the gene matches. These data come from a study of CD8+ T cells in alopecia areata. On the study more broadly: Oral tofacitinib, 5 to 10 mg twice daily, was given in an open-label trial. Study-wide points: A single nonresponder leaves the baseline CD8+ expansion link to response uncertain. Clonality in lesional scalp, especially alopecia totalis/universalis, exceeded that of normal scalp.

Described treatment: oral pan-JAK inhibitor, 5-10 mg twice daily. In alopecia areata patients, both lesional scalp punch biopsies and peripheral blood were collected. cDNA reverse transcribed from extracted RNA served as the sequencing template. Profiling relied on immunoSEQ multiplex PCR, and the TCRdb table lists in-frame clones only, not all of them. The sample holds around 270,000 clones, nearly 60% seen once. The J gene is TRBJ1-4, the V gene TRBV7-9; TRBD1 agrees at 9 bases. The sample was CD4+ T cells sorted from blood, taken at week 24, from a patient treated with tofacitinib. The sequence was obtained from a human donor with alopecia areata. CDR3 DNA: TGTGCCAGCAGCCCGAAGGGACAGGGATCACTGTTTTTT. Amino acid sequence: CASSPKGQGSLFF.